The 14 T cell receptor beta chains given below trace back to one sample, sequenced in a study of Graves' ophthalmopathy and Graves' hyperthyroidism (dated by TCRdb to 2016 to 2019). Sequencing instrument: Illumina HiSeq 2000. TCR beta CDR3 regions were amplified from RNA transcripts for repertoire sequencing. A first-round RT-PCR used HTBI primers with the Qiagen OneStep RT-PCR kit, followed by a second-round multiplex PCR, size selection and purification. Through fastp at Q25 and MiXCR, TCRdb rebuilt clones from the public reads, retaining in-frame beta chains. Each record represents a unique CDR3 protein, reported with the most common genes and DNA among its rows. This sample has 400,000 to 450,000 distinct CDR3 sequences in its table, and roughly 20% of those were observed once. The top ten constitute roughly 3.2% of the sample. Sequencing was done on a sample of peripheral blood. The receptors come from a woman younger than 30 with stable Graves' hyperthyroidism. Donor details come from another sample of the same person, matched by shared clones.

In its sample, this clonotype was seen many times. J is TRBJ1-1 and V is TRBV19; D is perhaps TRBD1 (5 bases). Germline V CDR1 and CDR2: LNHDA, SQIVND (reference sequence). The CDR3 is 16 residues long. Deletions cut 7 bases from V and 1 base from J, with 19 bases between. The DNA for the CDR3 is TGTGCCAGTAATACATATAATGGGAGGGGGAACACTGAAGCTTTCTTT. Translation gives CASNTYNGRGNTEAFF.

This clonotype was seen many times. The rearrangement links TRBV5-1 to TRBJ2-5; D not certain. Germline CDR1 and CDR2: SGHRS and YFSETQ. The CDR3 contains 12 residues. V lost 0 bases and J lost 10, with 10 bases in between. CDR3 in DNA: TGCGCCAGCAGCTTGGGGCACGAGGACCAGTACTTC. It is translated as CASSLGHEDQYF.

Comments on this clonotype: Since the CDR3 does not end with the conserved phenylalanine or tryptophan, this likely comes from a read error. This sequence joins TRBV3-1 and TRBJ1-2; D is ambiguous. V lost 0 bases, J lost 4 bases, and 12 bases lay in between. The CDR3 is 15 amino acids. Per the germline V gene, CDR1 is LGHDT and CDR2 is YNNKEL (reference sequence). Here the CDR3 DNA reads TGTGCCAGCAGCCAAGATCCCGCAGGACTCTATGGCTACACCCTC. Protein sequence: CASSQDPAGLYGYTL.

This clonotype was picked up many times. V gene TRBV7-6 combines with J gene TRBJ1-5; no reliable D call. V lost 2 bases and J 0 bases, leaving 11 bases between the germline ends. The germline CDR1 and CDR2 sequences are SGHVS and FNYEAQ. The CDR3 length is 16 residues. The CDR3 reads CASSLFKSYSNQPQHF. The DNA for the CDR3 is TGTGCCAGCAGCTTATTTAAGTCTTATAGCAATCAGCCCCAGCATTTT.

This sequence joins TRBV6-1 and TRBJ2-3; 9 positions match TRBD2. From germline, CDR1 is MNHNS and CDR2 SASEGT. This CDR3 contains 14 residues. Trimming removed 4 bases from V and 2 bases from J; junction bases left unmatched: 1. CDR3 amino acids: CASSGGRATDTQYF. Here the CDR3 DNA reads TGTGCCAGCAGTGGCGGGAGGGCCACAGATACGCAGTATTTT.

This clonotype was seen ten or more times. V gene TRBV7-2 combines with J gene TRBJ2-5; the match to TRBD2 covers 7 bases. V was pared by 3 bases and J by 9 bases, with 13 bases of the junction left unmatched. This CDR3 comprises 15 residues. CDR1 is SGHTA, CDR2 FQGNSA, per germline. The CDR3: CASSFGSSGQEAQYF. CDR3 nucleotides: TGTGCCAGCAGCTTTGGGTCTAGCGGACAAGAAGCCCAGTACTTC.

Worth noting for this clonotype: One end of the junction does not line up with germline, which may come from a read error. This chain links TRBV7-2 with TRBJ2-4; 11 nucleotides align to TRBD2. CDR3 length: 15 amino acids. Looked up from germline, CDR1 is SGHTA and CDR2 is FQGNSA. The CDR3 nucleotides read TGTGCCAGCAGCAAGGAGGGACTAGCGGAAAACATTAAGTACTTC. It yields the protein CASSKEGLAENIKYF.

The rearrangement joins TRBV20-1 to TRBJ2-7; D ambiguous. CDR3 size: 13 residues. Germline V gene data show CDR1 as DFQATT and CDR2 as SNEGSKA (reference sequence). Between the trimmed V and J ends, which lost 6 bases and 3 bases, there was a span of 15 bases. The CDR3 DNA reads TGCAGTGCCCCGGGCGCGGATTACTACGAGCAGTACTTC. Translating gives CSAPGADYYEQYF.

Ten or more counts support this clonotype. V gene TRBV27 combines with J gene TRBJ1-5, with a tentative D call TRBD1 (5 bases). The CDR3 consists of 14 residues. The V gene lost 5 bases and the J gene lost 3 bases, with 11 bases spanning the gap. Germline V gene lookup returns CDR1 MNHEY and CDR2 SMNVEV (reference sequence). The CDR3 nucleotides read TGTGCCAGCAGTCCCAGGGTTTTCAATCAGCCCCAGCATTTT. It codes for CASSPRVFNQPQHF.

The V call is TRBV4-2, the J call TRBJ2-2; D may match TRBD1 or TRBD2 (5 bases each). CDR1 and CDR2 (germline): LGHNA, YNFKEQ. The CDR3 is 15 amino acids. V shed 3 bases and J shed 4 bases, with 12 bases lying between them. For the CDR3, the DNA is TGTGCCAGCAGCCACGGAGCCGGGACCACCGGGGAGCTGTTTTTT. Its translation is CASSHGAGTTGELFF.

This clonotype showed up many times. V and J are TRBV19 and TRBJ1-2, with D possibly TRBD1 on 5 matching bases. Per the germline V gene, CDR1 is LNHDA and CDR2 is SQIVND (reference sequence). The length of the CDR3 is 14 residues. Trimming left V 4 bases short and J 4 bases short, with 13 bases between. CDR3 bases: TGTGCCAGTAGTACCGGGACGGCGAGCTATGGCTACACCTTC. This codes for CASSTGTASYGYTF.

Ten or more counts support this clonotype. The rearrangement uses TRBV28 and TRBJ2-7; D possibly corresponds to TRBD2 (6 bases). Germline assignment: CDR1 MDHEN and CDR2 SYDVKM. The V gene lost 2 bases and the J gene lost 3 bases, with 14 bases spanning the gap. The CDR3 loop spans 15 amino acids. DNA of the CDR3: TGTGCCAGCAGTTTACCCGCGGGGCAGGGCTACGAGCAGTACTTC. As protein: CASSLPAGQGYEQYF.

The chain has TRBV20-1 and TRBJ2-5, with TRBD1 matching over 7 bases. V shed 4 bases, J shed 5 bases, and the junction held 7 bases outside the gene matches. CDR1 and CDR2 (germline): DFQATT, SNEGSKA (reference sequence). The CDR3 extends over 13 amino acids. The CDR3 DNA reads TGCAGTGCTACCAAAACAGGGGAGGAGACCCAGTACTTC. This sequence encodes CSATKTGEETQYF.

J is TRBJ2-5 and V is TRBV27; perhaps TRBD2 as D (7 bases). Judging by the DNA end, TRBJ2-7 fits better; the J call may be wrong. In germline, CDR1 is MNHEY, CDR2 SMNVEV (reference sequence). The CDR3 loop spans 14 amino acids. In DNA, the CDR3 is TGTGCCAGCAGCCACGGGGGGCCTTCCTACGAGCAGTACTTC. Amino acids: CASSHGGPSYEQYF.